The 7 T cell receptor beta chains listed next were all sequenced from one sample in a study of T cell responses to AZD1222 COVID-19 vaccine. Produced via immunoSEQ multiplex PCR; TCRdb's table is partial and in-frame only. The table lists 120,000 or so clones, 81% of them singletons, with 4% to 5% in the top ten. The source was peripheral blood, collected on day 0 of AZD1222 vaccination. The receptor source for this set is an adult in good health.

The genes are TRBV30 and TRBJ1-6; possibly TRBD1 for D (5 bases). Germline V lookup: CDR1 GTSNPN, CDR2 SVGIG (reference sequence). V shed 0 bases and J shed 6 bases, with 6 bases lying between them. This CDR3 is built from 13 residues. The DNA for the CDR3 is TGTGCCTGGAGTGTCCAGGGTAATTCACCCCTCCACTTT. Its protein is CAWSVQGNSPLHF.

The rearrangement uses TRBV24-1 and TRBJ1-5; D gene unclear. From germline, CDR1 is KGHDR and CDR2 SFDVKD. Trimming removed 9 bases at V and 0 bases at J, with 11 bases between. The CDR3 spans 14 residues. The chain's CDR3 is CATGEGFSNQPQHF. The DNA for the CDR3 is TGTGCCACCGGGGAGGGCTTTAGCAATCAGCCCCAGCATTTT.

V and J are TRBV6-6 and TRBJ2-2; either TRBD1 or TRBD2 may fit D (5 bases each). CDR3 length: 15 residues. The germline CDR1 and CDR2 sequences are MNHNY and SVGAGI (reference sequence). With 8 bases removed from V and 1 base from J, the gap between germline ends came to 14 bases. This chain's CDR3 is CASSKGAGNTGELFF. In nucleotides, the CDR3 is TGTGCCAGCTCGAAAGGGGCGGGGAACACCGGGGAGCTGTTTTTT.

The chain employs TRBV11-2 and TRBJ2-7, with 10 bases lining up with TRBD2. This CDR3 is built from 15 residues. V lost 5 bases, J lost 4 bases, and 8 bases stayed unmatched. In germline, CDR1 is SGHAT, CDR2 FQNNGV. CDR3: CASSHVLAGDYEQYF. The CDR3 DNA is TGTGCCAGCAGCCACGTTCTAGCGGGAGATTACGAGCAGTACTTC. The full variable domain, its missing parts supplied by reference TRBV11-2 and TRBJ2-7, is EAGVAQSPRYKIIEKRQSVAFWCNPISGHATLYWYQQILGQGPKLLIQFQNNGVVDDSQLPKDRFSAERLKGVDSTLKIQPAKLEDSAVYLCASSHVLAGDYEQYFGPGTRLTVT.

The chain is built from TRBV18 and TRBJ1-2; D not certain. The CDR3 has 17 amino acids. The V gene's germline CDR1 is KGHSH and CDR2 LQKENI. Trimming removed 11 bases from V and 7 bases from J, with 32 bases in between. CDR3 region: CAVPAQKTRAPTGGYTF. In DNA form, the CDR3 reads TGTGCCGTCCCGGCCCAAAAAACGCGAGCCCCCACGGGTGGCTACACCTTC. Together with reference TRBV18 and TRBJ1-2, the CDR3 gives the full variable domain: NAGVMQNPRHLVRRRGQEARLRCSPMKGHSHVYWYRQLPEEGLKFMVYLQKENIIDESGMPKERFSAEFPKEGPSILRIQQVVRGDSAAYFCAVPAQKTRAPTGGYTFGSGTRLTVV.

This chain joins TRBV19 and TRBJ2-1; D is ambiguous. V was cut by 6 bases and J by 6 bases, with 15 bases left in between. The CDR3 is 14 residues long. CDR1 and CDR2 from the germline V gene are LNHDA and SQIVND (reference sequence). In DNA form, the CDR3 reads TGTGCCAGTAGAAAGGAAAGGGCTACCAATGAGCAGTTCTTC. This codes for CASRKERATNEQFF.

The J gene is TRBJ2-3, the V gene TRBV21-1; TRBD2, as called in the table, went unchecked against the DNA. TRBV21-1 is listed as a pseudogene. CDR3 length equals 14 residues. In DNA, the CDR3 is TGTGCCAGCACGGGGTTTTTTGAGCCAGATACGCAGTATTTT. This encodes CASTGFFEPDTQYF.